This TCR beta chain was retrieved from a study of CD8 T cells in ankylosing spondylitis. The length of the CDR3 is 14 residues. Germline CDR1 WNHNN, CDR2 SYGVQD (reference sequence). The ends were cut back, 3 bases at V and 11 bases at J, with 17 bases in the middle. Points from the study as a whole: The study identified a TCR beta motif of fewer than 10 highly homologous variants that appeared characteristic of ankylosing spondylitis blood.

Quantitative 5'-RACE with molecular barcodes generated TCR beta libraries. TCRdb redid the calling of the 5' RACE reads with MiXCR, one entry per CDR3 protein. The table lists fewer than 550,000 distinct CDR3 sequences, roughly 5.3% of them singletons. This clonotype has a count of ten or more. The target antigen is unknown. The sequenced sample was blood, either unsorted or a sorted T cell fraction (not recorded which). The receptor was derived from a male donor with ankylosing spondylitis. The J gene is TRBJ2-1, the V gene TRBV10-1, with unresolved D. In DNA form, the CDR3 reads TGCGCCAGCAGTGACCTAATGGGTCCTAAGAAGCAGTTCTTC. Protein sequence: CASSDLMGPKKQFF.